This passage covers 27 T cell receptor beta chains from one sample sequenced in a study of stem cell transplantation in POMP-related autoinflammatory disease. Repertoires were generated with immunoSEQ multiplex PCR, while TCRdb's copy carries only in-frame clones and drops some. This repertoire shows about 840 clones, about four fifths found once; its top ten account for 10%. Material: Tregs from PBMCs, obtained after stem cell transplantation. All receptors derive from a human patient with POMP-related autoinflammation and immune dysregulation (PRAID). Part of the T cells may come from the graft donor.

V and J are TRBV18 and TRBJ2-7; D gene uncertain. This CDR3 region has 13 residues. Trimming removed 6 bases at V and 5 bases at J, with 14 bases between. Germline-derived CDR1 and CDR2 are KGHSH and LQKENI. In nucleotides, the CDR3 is TGTGCCAGCTCCCTGTCAGGTGGAAACGAGCAGTACTTC. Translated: CASSLSGGNEQYF. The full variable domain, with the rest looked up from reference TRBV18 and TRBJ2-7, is NAGVMQNPRHLVRRRGQEARLRCSPMKGHSHVYWYRQLPEEGLKFMVYLQKENIIDESGMPKERFSAEFPKEGPSILRIQQVVRGDSAAYFCASSLSGGNEQYFGPGTRLTVT.

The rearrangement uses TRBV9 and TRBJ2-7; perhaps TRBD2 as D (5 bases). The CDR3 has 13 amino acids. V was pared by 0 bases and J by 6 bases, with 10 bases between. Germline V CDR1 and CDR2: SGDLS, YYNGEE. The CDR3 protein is CASSVESGGEQYF. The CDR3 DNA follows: TGTGCCAGCAGCGTAGAATCCGGAGGCGAGCAGTACTTC.

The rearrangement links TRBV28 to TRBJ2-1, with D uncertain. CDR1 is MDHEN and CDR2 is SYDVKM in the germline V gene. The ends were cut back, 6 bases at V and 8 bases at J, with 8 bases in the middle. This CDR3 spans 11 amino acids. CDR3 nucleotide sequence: TGTGCCAGCAGCCCCCGGGATGAGCAGTTCTTC. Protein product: CASSPRDEQFF.

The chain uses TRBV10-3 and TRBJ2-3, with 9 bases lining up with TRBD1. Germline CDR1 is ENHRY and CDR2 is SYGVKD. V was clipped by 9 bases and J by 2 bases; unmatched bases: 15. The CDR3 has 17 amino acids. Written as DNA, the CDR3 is TGTGCCATAGGGACAGGGCCCAATCCCAAACTCACAGATACGCAGTATTTT. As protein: CAIGTGPNPKLTDTQYF.

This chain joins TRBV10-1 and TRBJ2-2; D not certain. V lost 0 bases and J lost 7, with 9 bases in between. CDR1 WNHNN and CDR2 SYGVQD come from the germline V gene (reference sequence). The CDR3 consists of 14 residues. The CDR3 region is CASSESIDHGELFF. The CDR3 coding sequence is TGCGCCAGCAGTGAGTCGATAGATCACGGGGAGCTGTTTTTT.

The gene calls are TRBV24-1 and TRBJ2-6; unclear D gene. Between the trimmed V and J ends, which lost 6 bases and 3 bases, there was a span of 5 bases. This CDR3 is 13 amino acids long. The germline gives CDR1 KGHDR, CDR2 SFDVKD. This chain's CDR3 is CATSPNGANVLTF. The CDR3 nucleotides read TGTGCCACCAGTCCCAATGGGGCCAACGTCCTGACTTTC.

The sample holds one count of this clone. This chain's CDR3 is CASSLGVHSGANVLTF. CDR3 DNA sequence: TGCGCCAGCAGCTTGGGAGTCCACTCTGGGGCCAACGTCCTGACTTTC. J is TRBJ2-6 and V is TRBV5-1; no definite D call. The CDR3 sequence is 16 residues long. CDR1 and CDR2 from the germline V gene are SGHRS and YFSETQ. Trimming removed 0 bases from V and 0 bases from J, with 7 bases in between.

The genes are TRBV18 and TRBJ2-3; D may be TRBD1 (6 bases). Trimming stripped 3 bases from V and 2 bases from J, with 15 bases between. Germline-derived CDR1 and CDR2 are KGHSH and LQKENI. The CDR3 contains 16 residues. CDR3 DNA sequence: TGTGCCAGCTCACCTAAGACAGGTGCCCCCACAGATACGCAGTATTTT. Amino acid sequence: CASSPKTGAPTDTQYF.

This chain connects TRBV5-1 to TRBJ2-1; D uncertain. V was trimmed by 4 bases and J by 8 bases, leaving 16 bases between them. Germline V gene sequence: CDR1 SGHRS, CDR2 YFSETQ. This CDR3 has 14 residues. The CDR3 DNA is TGCGCCAGCAGCCTGGGCGCCCTTTGGGATGAGCAGTTCTTC. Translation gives CASSLGALWDEQFF.

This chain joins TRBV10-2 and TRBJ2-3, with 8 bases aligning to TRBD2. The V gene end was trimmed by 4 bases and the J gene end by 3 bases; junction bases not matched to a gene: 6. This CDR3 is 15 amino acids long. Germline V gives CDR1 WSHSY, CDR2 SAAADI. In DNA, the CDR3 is TGCGCCAGCAGTGGACCGGGACTAGAAACAGATACGCAGTATTTT. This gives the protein CASSGPGLETDTQYF.

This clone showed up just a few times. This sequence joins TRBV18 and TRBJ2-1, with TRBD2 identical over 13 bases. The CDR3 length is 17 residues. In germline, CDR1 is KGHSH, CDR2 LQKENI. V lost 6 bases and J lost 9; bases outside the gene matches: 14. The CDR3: CASSPGLAGVGLVEQFF. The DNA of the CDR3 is TGTGCCAGCTCCCCAGGACTAGCGGGAGTAGGATTGGTTGAGCAGTTCTTC.

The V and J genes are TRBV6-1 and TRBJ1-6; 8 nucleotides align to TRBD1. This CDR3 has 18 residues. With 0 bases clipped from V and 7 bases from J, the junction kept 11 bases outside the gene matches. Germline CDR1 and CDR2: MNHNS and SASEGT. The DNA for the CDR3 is TGTGCCAGCAGTGAAGCGGGGCTTCTGAGACAGGGGAATTCACCCCTCCACTTT. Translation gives CASSEAGLLRQGNSPLHF.

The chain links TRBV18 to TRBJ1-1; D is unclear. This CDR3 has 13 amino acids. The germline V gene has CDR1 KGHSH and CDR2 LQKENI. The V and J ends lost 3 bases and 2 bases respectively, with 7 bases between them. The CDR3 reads CASSPQENTEAFF. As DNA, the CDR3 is TGTGCCAGCTCACCCCAAGAAAACACTGAAGCTTTCTTT.

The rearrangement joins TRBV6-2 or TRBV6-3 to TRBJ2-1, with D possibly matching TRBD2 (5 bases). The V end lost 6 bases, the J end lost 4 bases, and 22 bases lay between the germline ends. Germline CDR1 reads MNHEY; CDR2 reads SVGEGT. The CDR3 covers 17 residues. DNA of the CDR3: TGTGCCAGCAGCCCCAATTGGGGATGGCGGGTTTACAATGAGCAGTTCTTC. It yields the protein CASSPNWGWRVYNEQFF.

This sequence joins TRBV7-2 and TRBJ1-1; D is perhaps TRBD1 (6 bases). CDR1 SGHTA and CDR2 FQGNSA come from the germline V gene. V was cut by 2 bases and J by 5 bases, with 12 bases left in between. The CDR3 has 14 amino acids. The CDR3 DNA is TGTGCCAGCAGCTTAATGGGACAATCAACTGAAGCTTTCTTT. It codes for CASSLMGQSTEAFF.

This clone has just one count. CDR3 sequence (DNA): TGTGCCAGCAGCCCCAAAATGAGGTCTGAAGCTTTCTTT. Translation gives CASSPKMRSEAFF. This chain connects TRBV21-1 to TRBJ1-1. TRBV21-1 is termed a pseudogene. This CDR3 region has 13 residues.

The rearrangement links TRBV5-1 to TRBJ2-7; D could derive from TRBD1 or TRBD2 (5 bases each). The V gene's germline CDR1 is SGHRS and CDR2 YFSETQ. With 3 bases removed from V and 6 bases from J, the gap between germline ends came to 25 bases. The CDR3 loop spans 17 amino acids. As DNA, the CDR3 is TGCGCCAGCAGCTCACCCGAAGGGACCTGGGGATCCCTCGAGCAGTACTTC. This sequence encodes CASSSPEGTWGSLEQYF. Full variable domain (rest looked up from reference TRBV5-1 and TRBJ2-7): KAGVTQTPRYLIKTRGQQVTLSCSPISGHRSVSWYQQTPGQGLQFLFEYFSETQRNKGNFPGRFSGRQFSNSRSEMNVSTLELGDSALYLCASSSPEGTWGSLEQYFGPGTRLTVT.

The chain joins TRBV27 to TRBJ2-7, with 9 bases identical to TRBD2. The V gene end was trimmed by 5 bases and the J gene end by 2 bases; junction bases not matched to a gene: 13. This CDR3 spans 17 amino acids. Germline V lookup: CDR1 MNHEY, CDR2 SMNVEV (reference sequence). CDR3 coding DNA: TGTGCCAGCAGTGGGGCGCGGGGGGGTACCTTCCCCTACGAGCAGTACTTC. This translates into CASSGARGGTFPYEQYF.

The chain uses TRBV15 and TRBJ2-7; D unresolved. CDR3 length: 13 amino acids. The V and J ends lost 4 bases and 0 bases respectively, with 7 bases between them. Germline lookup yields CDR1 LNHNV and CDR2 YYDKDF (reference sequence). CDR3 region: CATSMAVSYEQYF. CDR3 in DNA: TGTGCCACCAGCATGGCGGTCTCCTACGAGCAGTACTTC.

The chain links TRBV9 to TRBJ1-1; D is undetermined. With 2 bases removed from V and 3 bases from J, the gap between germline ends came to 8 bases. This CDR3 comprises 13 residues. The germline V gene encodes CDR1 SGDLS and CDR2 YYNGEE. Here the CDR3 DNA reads TGTGCCAGCAGCGTTTTACCGGACACTGAAGCTTTCTTT. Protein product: CASSVLPDTEAFF.

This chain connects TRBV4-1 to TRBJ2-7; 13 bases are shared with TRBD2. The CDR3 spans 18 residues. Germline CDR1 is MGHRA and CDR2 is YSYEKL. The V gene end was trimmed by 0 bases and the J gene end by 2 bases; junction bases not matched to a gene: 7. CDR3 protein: CASSQERLAGGPPYEQYF. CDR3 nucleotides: TGCGCCAGCAGCCAAGAAAGACTAGCGGGAGGACCGCCCTACGAGCAGTACTTC.

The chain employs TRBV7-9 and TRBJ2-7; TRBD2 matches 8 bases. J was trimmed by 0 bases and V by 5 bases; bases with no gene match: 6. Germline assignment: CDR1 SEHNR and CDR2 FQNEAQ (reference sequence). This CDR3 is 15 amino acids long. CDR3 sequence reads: CASSPLTSVSYEQYF. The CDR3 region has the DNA TGTGCCAGCAGCCCATTGACTAGCGTCTCCTACGAGCAGTACTTC.

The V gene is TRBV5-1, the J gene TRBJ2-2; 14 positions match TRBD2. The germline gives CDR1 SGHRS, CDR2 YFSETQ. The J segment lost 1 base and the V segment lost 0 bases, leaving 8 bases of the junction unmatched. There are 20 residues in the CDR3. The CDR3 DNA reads TGCGCCAGCAGCTTGGCCTGGACTAGCGGGAGGTTCGGGAACACCGGGGAGCTGTTTTTT. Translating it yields CASSLAWTSGRFGNTGELFF.

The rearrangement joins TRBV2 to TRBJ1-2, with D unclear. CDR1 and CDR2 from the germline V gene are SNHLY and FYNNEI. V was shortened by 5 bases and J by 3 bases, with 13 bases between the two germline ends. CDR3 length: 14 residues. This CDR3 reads CASSFSRTDYGYTF. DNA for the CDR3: TGTGCCAGCAGTTTCTCCCGGACGGACTATGGCTACACCTTC.

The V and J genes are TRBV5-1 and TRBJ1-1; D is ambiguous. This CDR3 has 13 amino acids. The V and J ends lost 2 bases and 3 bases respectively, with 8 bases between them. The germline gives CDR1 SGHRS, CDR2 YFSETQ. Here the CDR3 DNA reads TGCGCCAGCAGCTTTGTCGGCGACACTGAAGCTTTCTTT. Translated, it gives CASSFVGDTEAFF.

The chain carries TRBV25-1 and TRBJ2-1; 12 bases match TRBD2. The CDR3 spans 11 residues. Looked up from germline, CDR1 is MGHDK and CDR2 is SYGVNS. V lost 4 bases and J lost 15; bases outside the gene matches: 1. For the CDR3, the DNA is TGTGCCAGCAGTGCTAGCGGGAGGGCGTTCTTC. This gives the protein CASSASGRAFF.

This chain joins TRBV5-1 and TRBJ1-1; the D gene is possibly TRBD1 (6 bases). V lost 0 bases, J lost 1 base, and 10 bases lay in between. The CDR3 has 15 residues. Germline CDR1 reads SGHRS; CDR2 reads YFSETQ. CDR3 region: CASSLETGTNTEAFF. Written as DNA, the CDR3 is TGCGCCAGCAGCTTGGAAACAGGGACGAACACTGAAGCTTTCTTT.